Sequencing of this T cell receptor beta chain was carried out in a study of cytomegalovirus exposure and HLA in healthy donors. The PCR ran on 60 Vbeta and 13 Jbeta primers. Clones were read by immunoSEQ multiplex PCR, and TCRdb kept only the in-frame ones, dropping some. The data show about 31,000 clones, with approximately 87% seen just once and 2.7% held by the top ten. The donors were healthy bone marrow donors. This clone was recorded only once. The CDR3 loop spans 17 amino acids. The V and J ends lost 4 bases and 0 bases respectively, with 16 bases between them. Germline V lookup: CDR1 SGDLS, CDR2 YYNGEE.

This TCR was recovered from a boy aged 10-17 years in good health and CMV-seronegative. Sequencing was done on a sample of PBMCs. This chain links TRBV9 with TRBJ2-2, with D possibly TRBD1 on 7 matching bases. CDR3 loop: CASSPPARGANTGELFF. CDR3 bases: TGTGCCAGCAGCCCCCCCGCCAGGGGGGCGAACACCGGGGAGCTGTTTTTT.